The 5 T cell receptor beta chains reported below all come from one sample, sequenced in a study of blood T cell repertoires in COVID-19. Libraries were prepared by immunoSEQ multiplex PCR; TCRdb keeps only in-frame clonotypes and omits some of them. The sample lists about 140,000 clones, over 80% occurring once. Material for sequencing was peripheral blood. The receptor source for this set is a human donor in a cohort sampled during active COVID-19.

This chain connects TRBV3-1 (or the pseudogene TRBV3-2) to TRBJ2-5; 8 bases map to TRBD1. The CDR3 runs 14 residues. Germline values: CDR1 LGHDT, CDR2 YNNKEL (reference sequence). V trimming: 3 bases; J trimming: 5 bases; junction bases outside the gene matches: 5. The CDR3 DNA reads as TGTGCCAGCAGCCAGGACAGGGTGGGGGAGACCCAGTACTTC. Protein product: CASSQDRVGETQYF.

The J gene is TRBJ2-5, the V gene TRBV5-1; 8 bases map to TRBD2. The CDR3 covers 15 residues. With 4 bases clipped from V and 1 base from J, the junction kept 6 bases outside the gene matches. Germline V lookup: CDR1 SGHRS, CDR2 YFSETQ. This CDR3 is CASSPSGGAQETQYF. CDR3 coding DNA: TGCGCCAGCAGCCCATCGGGGGGGGCCCAAGAGACCCAGTACTTC.

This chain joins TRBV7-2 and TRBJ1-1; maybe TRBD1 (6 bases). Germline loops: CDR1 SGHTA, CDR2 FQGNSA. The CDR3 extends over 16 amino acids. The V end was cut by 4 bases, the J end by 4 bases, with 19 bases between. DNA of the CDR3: TGTGCCAGCAGCTCCCGGAACAGGGAACTCGGCACTGAAGCTTTCTTT. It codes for CASSSRNRELGTEAFF. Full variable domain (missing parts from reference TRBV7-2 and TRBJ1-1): GAGVSQSPSNKVTEKGKDVELRCDPISGHTALYWYRQSLGQGLEFLIYFQGNSAPDKSGLPSDRFSAERTGGSVSTLTIQRTQQEDSAVYLCASSSRNRELGTEAFFGQGTRLTVV.

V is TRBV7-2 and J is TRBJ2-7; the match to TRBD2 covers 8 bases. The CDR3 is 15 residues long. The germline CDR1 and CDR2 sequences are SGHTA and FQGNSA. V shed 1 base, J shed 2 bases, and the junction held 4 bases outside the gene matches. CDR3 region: CASSLVGGEAYEQYF. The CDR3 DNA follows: TGTGCCAGCAGCTTAGTCGGGGGGGAGGCCTACGAGCAGTACTTC.

The CDR3 here is CASSLGTGGLYEQYF. The CDR3 coding sequence is TGTGCCAGCAGCTTGGGGACAGGGGGCCTTTACGAGCAGTACTTC. V is TRBV5-4 and J is TRBJ2-7; 11 bases agree with TRBD1. V gave up 0 bases and J gave up 4 bases; unmatched junction bases: 3. Per germline, CDR1 SGHNT and CDR2 YYREEE (reference sequence). CDR3 size: 15 residues.